The clone carrying this TCR beta chain was observed a handful of times. This CDR3 contains 14 residues. Trimming removed 5 bases from V and 2 bases from J; junction bases left unmatched: 4. Per germline, CDR1 MDHEN and CDR2 SYDVKM. This specimen belongs to a study of blood T cell repertoires in COVID-19. The assay was immunoSEQ multiplex PCR, and TCRdb's table has in-frame clones only and misses some. Here the sample spans around 40,000 clones, around four fifths being singletons. V and J are TRBV28 and TRBJ1-2; TRBD1 matches 8 bases. Sequencing used peripheral blood. This clonotype was sampled from a man aged 80 or over with active or convalescent COVID-19. The CDR3 protein is CASSDGTGNYGYTF. CDR3 bases: TGTGCCAGCAGTGACGGGACAGGAAACTATGGCTACACCTTC.